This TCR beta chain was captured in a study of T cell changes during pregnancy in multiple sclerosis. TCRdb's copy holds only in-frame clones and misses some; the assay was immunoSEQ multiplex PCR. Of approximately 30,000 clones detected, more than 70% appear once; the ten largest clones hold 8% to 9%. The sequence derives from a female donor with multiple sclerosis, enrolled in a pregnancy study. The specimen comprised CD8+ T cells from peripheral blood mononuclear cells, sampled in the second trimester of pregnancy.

The CDR3 DNA sequence: TGCGCCAGCAGCCAAGCTTATTACTCCGATTCACCCCTCCACTTT. As protein: CASSQAYYSDSPLHF. V and J are TRBV4-1 and TRBJ1-6; D is undetermined. This CDR3 has 15 residues. The germline V gene encodes CDR1 MGHRA and CDR2 YSYEKL. Deletions cut 1 base from V and 8 bases from J, with 12 bases between.